This entry lists 25 T cell receptor beta chains sequenced from one sample in a study of blood T cell repertoires in COVID-19. Sequencing used immunoSEQ multiplex PCR; TCRdb keeps in-frame clones, though not all of them. The sample holds approximately 250,000 clones, 84% seen once. Specimen: peripheral blood. The receptors shown here come from a man aged 50-60 years with acute or convalescent COVID-19.

The V gene is TRBV19, the J gene TRBJ2-1, with 9 nucleotides matching TRBD2. CDR3 length equals 13 residues. Germline loops: CDR1 LNHDA, CDR2 SQIVND (reference sequence). J was trimmed by 7 bases and V by 7 bases; bases with no gene match: 5. CDR3 nucleotides: TGTGCCAGTAAGCGGGGGGAAGCGAATGAGCAGTTCTTC. This translates into CASKRGEANEQFF.

In this sample, this clone turned up once. This chain joins TRBV6-5 and TRBJ1-1, with a weak D call TRBD1 (5 bases). The V and J ends lost 7 bases and 5 bases respectively, with 11 bases between them. Germline V gene sequence: CDR1 MNHEY, CDR2 SVGAGI. The length of the CDR3 is 12 residues. The CDR3 is CASKLRETEAFF. The DNA of the CDR3 is TGTGCCAGCAAGCTCAGGGAAACTGAAGCTTTCTTT.

V gene TRBV2 combines with J gene TRBJ1-1; D perhaps matches TRBD1 (5 bases). Germline V gene lookup returns CDR1 SNHLY and CDR2 FYNNEI. V dropped 6 bases and J dropped 0 bases, with 8 bases sitting between them. There are 13 residues in the CDR3. Written as DNA, the CDR3 is TGTGCCAGCAGAGACAGCCTGAACACTGAAGCTTTCTTT. It specifies CASRDSLNTEAFF.

J is TRBJ1-5 and V is TRBV30; perhaps TRBD1 as D (6 bases). Germline V gene data show CDR1 as GTSNPN and CDR2 as SVGIG (reference sequence). This CDR3 spans 14 amino acids. Trimming cost V 2 bases and J 0 bases, with 8 bases left between them. CDR3 sequence: CAWSRRGSNQPQHF. For the CDR3, the DNA is TGTGCCTGGAGTCGCAGGGGTAGCAATCAGCCCCAGCATTTT. The full variable domain, rest sourced from reference TRBV30 and TRBJ1-5, is SQTIHQWPATLVQPVGSPLSLECTVEGTSNPNLYWYRQAAGRGLQLLFYSVGIGQISSEVPQNLSASRPQDRQFILSSKKLLLSDSGFYLCAWSRRGSNQPQHFGDGTRLSIL.

V is TRBV10-1 and J is TRBJ2-2; maybe TRBD2 (7 bases). This CDR3 has 15 amino acids. Germline CDR1 is WNHNN and CDR2 is SYGVQD (reference sequence). V was trimmed by 0 bases and J by 4 bases, leaving 9 bases between them. Written as DNA, the CDR3 is TGCGCCAGCAGTGAGTCGGGGGGGGCCACCGGGGAGCTGTTTTTT. This encodes CASSESGGATGELFF.

This rearrangement joins TRBV5-4 to TRBJ2-1; D might be TRBD2 (5 bases). The CDR3 contains 15 residues. The V and J ends lost 3 bases and 8 bases respectively, with 18 bases between them. Per germline, CDR1 SGHNT and CDR2 YYREEE (reference sequence). The DNA of the CDR3 is TGTGCCAGCAGCTCGACCCGACTGGAGGCCGATGAGCAGTTCTTC. Translation: CASSSTRLEADEQFF.

There are a few counts of this clone. The chain recombines TRBV28 with TRBJ1-1, with TRBD1 matching over 10 bases. The germline CDR1 and CDR2 sequences are MDHEN and SYDVKM. The J segment lost 4 bases and the V segment lost 4 bases, leaving 6 bases of the junction unmatched. CDR3 length: 15 residues. DNA of the CDR3: TGTGCCAGCAGTTCCTGGACAGGGGGAGGCACTGAAGCTTTCTTT. Amino acid sequence: CASSSWTGGGTEAFF.

The genes are TRBV5-8 and TRBJ2-1, with 8 positions matching TRBD2. CDR3 length equals 15 residues. V was clipped by 2 bases and J by 3 bases; unmatched bases: 4. Germline V gives CDR1 SGHTS, CDR2 YDEGEE. CDR3 in amino acids: CASSFSGTSYNEQFF. CDR3 bases: TGTGCCAGCAGCTTTTCCGGGACTAGCTACAATGAGCAGTTCTTC.

The chain carries TRBV7-9 and TRBJ1-6; 9 nucleotides match TRBD1. J gave up 7 bases and V 4 bases, and 2 bases lay outside the gene matches. Germline lookup yields CDR1 SEHNR and CDR2 FQNEAQ (reference sequence). This CDR3 comprises 14 residues. The CDR3 DNA follows: TGTGCCAGCAGCTGGGACAGGGAAAATTCACCCCTCCACTTT. Encoded protein: CASSWDRENSPLHF.

This chain links TRBV10-3 with TRBJ2-1; 8 bases fit TRBD2. Trimming at V came to 0 bases and at J to 9 bases, leaving 13 bases not matched to a gene. Germline V gene lookup returns CDR1 ENHRY and CDR2 SYGVKD. The length of the CDR3 is 17 residues. The CDR3 region is CAISESRWDSGGGEQFF. CDR3 DNA: TGTGCCATCAGTGAGTCACGTTGGGACTCCGGGGGGGGTGAGCAGTTCTTC.

The CDR3, as DNA: TGTGCCAGCTCACCCATTAACTCGGAAAACATTCAGTACTTC. Translating gives CASSPINSENIQYF. The V and J genes are TRBV18 and TRBJ2-4, with unresolved D. The V end lost 3 bases, the J end lost 5 bases, and 11 bases lay between the germline ends. The germline gives CDR1 KGHSH, CDR2 LQKENI. The CDR3 extends over 14 amino acids.

This clone was recorded once. The chain carries TRBV10-3 and TRBJ1-2, with D uncertain. Per germline, CDR1 ENHRY and CDR2 SYGVKD. The V end was cut by 10 bases, the J end by 1 base, with 13 bases between. This CDR3 comprises 13 residues. CDR3 nucleotides: TGTGCCACCTGGGGTCGGGGTAACTATGGCTACACCTTC. It yields the protein CATWGRGNYGYTF.

The J gene is TRBJ2-7, the V gene TRBV29-1; 9 bases line up with TRBD1. The CDR3 sequence is 14 residues long. The V and J ends lost 3 bases and 5 bases, in that order; junction bases with no gene match: 8. Germline lookup yields CDR1 SQVTM and CDR2 ANQGSEA. CDR3 protein: CSVEPGQGPHEQYF. CDR3 nucleotides: TGCAGCGTTGAGCCGGGACAGGGACCCCACGAGCAGTACTTC.

As for this clone: One junction end disagrees with the germline gene, perhaps due to a read error. This sequence joins TRBV7-3 and TRBJ1-2; 9 bases map to TRBD1. Germline assignment: CDR1 SGHTA and CDR2 FQGTGA. This CDR3 has 15 residues. The CDR3 spells CASSVTGGALYGYTF. CDR3 coding DNA: TGTGCCAGCAGCGTAACAGGGGGCGCCTTGTATGGCTACACCTTC.

This chain joins TRBV10-3 and TRBJ2-1; D is ambiguous. The CDR3 spans 14 residues. Per germline, CDR1 ENHRY and CDR2 SYGVKD. V lost 3 bases to trimming and J lost 4 bases, with 10 bases between them. The CDR3 loop is CAISESEEYNEQFF. CDR3 sequence (DNA): TGTGCCATCAGTGAATCAGAAGAATACAATGAGCAGTTCTTC.

Only one count was recorded for this clone. The CDR3 bases are TGTGCCAGCAGTACCAATGGACTAGCGGGAGGACCTATTATCTCTTCAGATACGCAGTATTTT. It yields the protein CASSTNGLAGGPIISSDTQYF. The chain is built from TRBV28 and TRBJ2-3; 14 bases match TRBD2. V was pared by 5 bases and J by 4 bases, with 20 bases of the junction left unmatched. Germline CDR1 MDHEN, CDR2 SYDVKM. The CDR3 spans 21 residues.

CDR3 nucleotide sequence: TGTGCCAGCAGCCTTACCGGGTTCTACACAGATACGCAGTATTTT. Translated: CASSLTGFYTDTQYF. The chain couples TRBV3-1 (or the pseudogene TRBV3-2) to TRBJ2-3; D is undetermined. CDR1 and CDR2 from the germline V gene are LGHDT and YNNKEL (reference sequence). The CDR3 has 15 amino acids. V was pared by 4 bases and J by 2 bases, with 13 bases between.

The chain uses TRBV11-3 and TRBJ2-7, with a possible D match to TRBD1 (6 bases). Germline V gene lookup returns CDR1 SGHNT and CDR2 YENEEA. CDR3 length: 15 residues. Trimming stripped 5 bases from V and 3 bases from J, with 17 bases between. The CDR3 spells CASSPLQGIGYEQYF. The DNA for the CDR3 is TGTGCCAGCAGCCCATTACAGGGAATTGGCTACGAGCAGTACTTC.

This sequence joins TRBV14 and TRBJ2-7; D is ambiguous. V gave up 2 bases and J gave up 2 bases, with 16 bases separating them. CDR3 length: 16 residues. Per germline, CDR1 SGHDN and CDR2 FVKESK. CDR3 loop: CASSQQRMTRPYEQYF. CDR3 DNA sequence: TGTGCCAGCAGCCAACAACGCATGACAAGACCCTACGAGCAGTACTTC.

The chain recombines TRBV10-3 with TRBJ1-1; perhaps TRBD1 as D (6 bases). Trimming took off 8 bases at V and 1 base at J, with 14 bases between the two ends. CDR1 and CDR2 (germline): ENHRY, SYGVKD. This CDR3 comprises 14 residues. The CDR3, as DNA: TGTGCCATCGGTAACAGGGAGGGGAACACTGAAGCTTTCTTT. Residues: CAIGNREGNTEAFF.

This clone was picked up one time. The J gene is TRBJ2-5, the V gene TRBV27; D possibly corresponds to TRBD1 (6 bases). The DNA matches TRBJ2-7 better at its end, which makes the J call doubtful. Germline loops: CDR1 MNHEY, CDR2 SMNVEV (reference sequence). This CDR3 is 12 amino acids long. CDR3 bases: TGTGCCAGCAGTTTATTAGGGGGCGAGCAGTACTTC. Its protein is CASSLLGGEQYF.

CDR3 nucleotides: TGTGCCAGCAGCTTAGGGACAGGGTGGGATGAAAAACTGTTTTTT. Translated, it gives CASSLGTGWDEKLFF. The rearrangement links TRBV7-6 to TRBJ1-4; the match to TRBD1 covers 8 bases. Trimming at V came to 1 base and at J to 6 bases, leaving 4 bases not matched to a gene. This CDR3 region has 15 residues. In germline, CDR1 is SGHVS, CDR2 FNYEAQ.

The chain employs TRBV11-3 and TRBJ2-7; D is possibly TRBD2 (5 bases). With 0 bases removed from V and 2 bases from J, the gap between germline ends came to 17 bases. Per germline, CDR1 SGHNT and CDR2 YENEEA. This CDR3 comprises 17 residues. CDR3 sequence reads: CASSLDGNRGLTYEQYF. CDR3 coding DNA: TGTGCCAGCAGCTTAGATGGTAATAGAGGACTTACCTACGAGCAGTACTTC.

This chain connects TRBV20-1 to TRBJ2-3; the match to TRBD2 covers 12 bases. Unmatched junction bases numbered 4, after V lost 6 bases and J lost 12 bases. Per the germline V gene, CDR1 is DFQATT and CDR2 is SNEGSKA (reference sequence). This CDR3 contains 11 residues. CDR3 sequence (DNA): TGCAGTGCGAGACTAGCGGGAGCACAGTATTTT. It is translated as CSARLAGAQYF.

This chain connects TRBV5-1 to TRBJ2-2, with D possibly TRBD1 on 6 matching bases. V was clipped by 4 bases and J by 6 bases, with 16 bases between them. CDR3 size: 15 residues. Looked up from germline, CDR1 is SGHRS and CDR2 is YFSETQ. The CDR3 protein is CASSNGTTSAGELFF. The DNA of the CDR3 is TGCGCCAGCAGCAATGGGACAACCTCAGCCGGGGAGCTGTTTTTT.